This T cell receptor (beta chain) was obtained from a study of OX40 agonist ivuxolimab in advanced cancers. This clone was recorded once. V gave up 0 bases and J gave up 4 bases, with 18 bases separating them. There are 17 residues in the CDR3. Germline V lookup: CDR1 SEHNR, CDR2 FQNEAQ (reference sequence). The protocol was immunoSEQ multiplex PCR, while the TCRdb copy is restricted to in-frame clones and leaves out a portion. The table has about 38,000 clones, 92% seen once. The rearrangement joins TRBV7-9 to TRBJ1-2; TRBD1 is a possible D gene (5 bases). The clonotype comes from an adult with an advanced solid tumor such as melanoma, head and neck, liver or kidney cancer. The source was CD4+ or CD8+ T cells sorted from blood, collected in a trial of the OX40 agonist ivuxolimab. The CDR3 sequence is CASSLALPGLGGYGYTF. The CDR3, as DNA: TGTGCCAGCAGCTTAGCCCTACCGGGCCTCGGGGGCTATGGCTACACCTTC. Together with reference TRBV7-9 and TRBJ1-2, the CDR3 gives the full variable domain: DTGVSQNPRHKITKRGQNVTFRCDPISEHNRLYWYRQTLGQGPEFLTYFQNEAQLEKSRLLSDRFSAERPKGSFSTLEIQRTEQGDSAMYLCASSLALPGLGGYGYTFGSGTRLTVV.